This T cell receptor (beta chain) derives from a study of blood T cell repertoires in COVID-19. Repertoires were generated with immunoSEQ multiplex PCR, while TCRdb's copy carries only in-frame clones and drops some. The table includes around 300,000 clones, 90% detected once. The length of the CDR3 is 14 residues. Germline V CDR1 and CDR2: SGHRS, YFSETQ. V gave up 5 bases and J gave up 4 bases; unmatched junction bases: 4. The chain employs TRBV5-1 and TRBJ2-1, with 9 bases fitting TRBD1. Sequencing was performed on peripheral blood. The TCR comes from a woman aged 35 to 49 with COVID-19, enrolled during active disease. The CDR3 loop reads CASRPGQGYNEQFF. The CDR3, as DNA: TGCGCCAGCAGGCCGGGACAGGGATACAATGAGCAGTTCTTC. Using reference TRBV5-1 and TRBJ2-1 for the parts outside the CDR3, the full variable domain is KAGVTQTPRYLIKTRGQQVTLSCSPISGHRSVSWYQQTPGQGLQFLFEYFSETQRNKGNFPGRFSGRQFSNSRSEMNVSTLELGDSALYLCASRPGQGYNEQFFGPGTRLTVL.